This is a list of T cell receptor beta chains from one sample in a study of vaccination and CD4 T cells after COVID-19. TCRdb reprocessed the PCR reads with MiXCR, giving one entry per CDR3 protein. The data show some 17,000 distinct CDR3 sequences, with 50% to 65% seen just once and about 9.9% held by the top ten. No antigen has been assigned to these receptors. The material sequenced was CD4+ T cells from blood, cultured in vitro. Receptors originate from a human donor who had recovered from COVID-19. The conserved cysteine and the conserved F or W are not part of the CDR3 here.

CDR3 protein	J gene	V gene
SATHSGQTLQETQY	TRBJ2-5	TRBV20-1
SAKNPGAANTGELF	TRBJ2-2	TRBV20-1
ASSLTGGGNTIY	TRBJ1-3	TRBV7-3
ASSLVRTSAYNEQF	TRBJ2-1	TRBV7-9
SARDRSGANVLT	TRBJ2-6	TRBV20-1
ASSTHGPQH	TRBJ1-5	TRBV6-2/TRBV6-3
ASSLSARPPIYYEQY	NA	TRBV27
ASRLGWGSYEQY	TRBJ2-7	TRBV12-3/TRBV12-4
ASRPGLAGGYEQY	TRBJ2-7	TRBV2
ASSLAYGSIPYEQY	TRBJ2-7	TRBV5-4
ATSRDPTGGPYEQY	TRBJ2-7	TRBV15
ASSLGLAGNNEQF	TRBJ2-1	TRBV7-2
ASSLVAGSVQEQY	TRBJ2-7	TRBV7-3
ASSPPRGYGYT	TRBJ1-2	TRBV7-9
ASSLAGQGDTQY	TRBJ2-3	TRBV11-3
SAFTPGQGVPYEQY	TRBJ2-7	TRBV20-1
ASSQRLAGEETQY	TRBJ2-5	TRBV7-2
ASSKVGAAGNTIY	TRBJ1-3	TRBV21-1
ASSVTSPDTQY	TRBJ2-3	TRBV6-1
SASASGGSYEQY	TRBJ2-7	TRBV20-1
ASSHVPGQRTGELF	TRBJ2-2	TRBV4-1
ASSKTGQERNMNTEAF	TRBJ1-1	TRBV21-1
ATSRDWGRDSYGYT	TRBJ1-2	TRBV15
ASSYQGSNYGYT	TRBJ1-2	TRBV19
ASSSIPASPNYGYT	TRBJ1-2	TRBV5-6
SAADRVYEQY	TRBJ2-7	TRBV20-1
ASSLSPGHIFYEQY	TRBJ2-7	TRBV6-2/TRBV6-3
ASSNPYSRAYEQY	TRBJ2-7	TRBV6-2/TRBV6-3
ASSLIIVQTFANYGYT	TRBJ1-2	TRBV7-8
ASRGLNYGYT	TRBJ1-2	TRBV27
SARDNPGRGYEQY	TRBJ2-7	TRBV20-1
AGRGLPECSYEQY	TRBJ2-7	TRBV11-3
ARSGRTLNTEAF	TRBJ1-1	TRBV5-3
ASRYSTGTIQSPEAF	TRBJ1-1	TRBV19
ASSFLAGAVDTQY	TRBJ2-3	TRBV5-4
SAEGIAKGEQY	TRBJ2-7	TRBV20-1
ASSYRLAGGSDTQY	TRBJ2-3	TRBV18
ASSDAGHYEQY	NA	TRBV6-1
ASSLSSTSRWETQY	TRBJ2-5	TRBV7-2
ASSYSVENNEQF	TRBJ2-1	TRBV6-2/TRBV6-3
SAGGAATSVQH	TRBJ1-5	TRBV20-1
SARAGFGVHGGELF	TRBJ2-2	TRBV20-1
ASSYGGAGTDTQY	TRBJ2-3	TRBV6-5